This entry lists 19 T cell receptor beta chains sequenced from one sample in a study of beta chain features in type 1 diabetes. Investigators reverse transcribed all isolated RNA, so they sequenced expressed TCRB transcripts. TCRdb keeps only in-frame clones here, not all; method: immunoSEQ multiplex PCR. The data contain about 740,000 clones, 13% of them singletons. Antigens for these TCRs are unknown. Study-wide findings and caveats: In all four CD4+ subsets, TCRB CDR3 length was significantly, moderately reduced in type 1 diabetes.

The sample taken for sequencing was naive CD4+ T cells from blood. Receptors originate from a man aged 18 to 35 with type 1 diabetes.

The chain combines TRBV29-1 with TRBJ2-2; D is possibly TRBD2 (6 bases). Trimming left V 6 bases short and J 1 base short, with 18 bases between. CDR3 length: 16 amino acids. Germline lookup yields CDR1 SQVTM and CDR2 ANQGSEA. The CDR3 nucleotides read TGCAGCGTCGAAAGGAACGCGGGGTTGAACACCGGGGAGCTGTTTTTT. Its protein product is CSVERNAGLNTGELFF.

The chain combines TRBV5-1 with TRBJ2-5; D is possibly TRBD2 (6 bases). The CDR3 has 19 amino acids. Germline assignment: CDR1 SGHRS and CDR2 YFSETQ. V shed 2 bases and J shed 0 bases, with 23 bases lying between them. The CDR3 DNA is TGCGCCAGCAGCTTACCTTCCAGACAGAGGGGACTGTACCAAGAGACCCAGTACTTC. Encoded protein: CASSLPSRQRGLYQETQYF.

CDR3 region: CASSFGQGRQETQYF. The CDR3 DNA reads TGTGCCAGCAGTTTTGGACAGGGTCGGCAAGAGACCCAGTACTTC. This rearrangement joins TRBV7-9 to TRBJ2-5; 8 positions match TRBD1. The germline gives CDR1 SEHNR, CDR2 FQNEAQ (reference sequence). The ends lost 6 bases at V and 2 bases at J; junction bases unmatched: 8. This CDR3 has 15 residues. The complete variable domain, with remaining parts taken from reference TRBV7-9 and TRBJ2-5, reads DTGVSQNPRHKITKRGQNVTFRCDPISEHNRLYWYRQTLGQGPEFLTYFQNEAQLEKSRLLSDRFSAERPKGSFSTLEIQRTEQGDSAMYLCASSFGQGRQETQYFGPGTRLLVL.

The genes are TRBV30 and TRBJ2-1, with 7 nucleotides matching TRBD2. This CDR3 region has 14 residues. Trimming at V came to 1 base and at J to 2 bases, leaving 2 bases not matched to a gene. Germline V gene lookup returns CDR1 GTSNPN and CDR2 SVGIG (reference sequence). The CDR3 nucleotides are TGTGCCTGGAGTGCTAGCGGAGCCTACAATGAGCAGTTCTTC. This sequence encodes CAWSASGAYNEQFF.

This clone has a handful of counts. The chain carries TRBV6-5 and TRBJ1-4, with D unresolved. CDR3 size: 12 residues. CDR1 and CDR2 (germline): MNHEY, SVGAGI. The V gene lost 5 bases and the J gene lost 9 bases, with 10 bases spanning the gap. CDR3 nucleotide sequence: TGTGCCAGCAGTGAAGACGGACAAAAACTGTTTTTT. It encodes CASSEDGQKLFF.

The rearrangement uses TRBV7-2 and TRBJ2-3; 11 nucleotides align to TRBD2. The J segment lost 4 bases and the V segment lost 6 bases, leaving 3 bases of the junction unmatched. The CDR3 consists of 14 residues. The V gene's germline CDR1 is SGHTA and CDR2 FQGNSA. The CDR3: CASRPGLAADTQYF. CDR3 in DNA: TGTGCCAGCAGACCGGGACTAGCGGCAGATACGCAGTATTTT. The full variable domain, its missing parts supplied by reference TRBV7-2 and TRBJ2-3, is GAGVSQSPSNKVTEKGKDVELRCDPISGHTALYWYRQSLGQGLEFLIYFQGNSAPDKSGLPSDRFSAERTGGSVSTLTIQRTQQEDSAVYLCASRPGLAADTQYFGPGTRLTVL.

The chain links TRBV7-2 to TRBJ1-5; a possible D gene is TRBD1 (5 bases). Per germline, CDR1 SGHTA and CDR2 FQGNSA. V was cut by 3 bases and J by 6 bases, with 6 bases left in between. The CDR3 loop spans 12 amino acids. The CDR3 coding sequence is TGTGCCAGCAGCTTCGGGACTCAGCCCCAGCATTTT. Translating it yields CASSFGTQPQHF.

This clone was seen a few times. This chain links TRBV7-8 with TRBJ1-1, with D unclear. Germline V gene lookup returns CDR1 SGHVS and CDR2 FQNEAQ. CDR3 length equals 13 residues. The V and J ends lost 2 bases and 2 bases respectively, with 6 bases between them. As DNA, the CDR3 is TGTGCCAGCAGCTTAAACAGCAACACTGAAGCTTTCTTT. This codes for CASSLNSNTEAFF.

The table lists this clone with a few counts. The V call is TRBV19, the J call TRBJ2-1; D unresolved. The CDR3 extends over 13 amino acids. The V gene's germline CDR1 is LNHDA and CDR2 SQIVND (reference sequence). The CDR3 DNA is TGTGCTACAGTAGTATCGGGTGACAATGAGCAGTTCTTC. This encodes CATVVSGDNEQFF.

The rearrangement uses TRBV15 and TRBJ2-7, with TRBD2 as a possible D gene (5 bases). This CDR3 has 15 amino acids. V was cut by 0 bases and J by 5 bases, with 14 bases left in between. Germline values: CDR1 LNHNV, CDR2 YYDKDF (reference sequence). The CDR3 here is CATSRDRSGSNEQYF. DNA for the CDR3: TGTGCCACCAGCAGAGATCGGTCGGGGTCGAACGAGCAGTACTTC.

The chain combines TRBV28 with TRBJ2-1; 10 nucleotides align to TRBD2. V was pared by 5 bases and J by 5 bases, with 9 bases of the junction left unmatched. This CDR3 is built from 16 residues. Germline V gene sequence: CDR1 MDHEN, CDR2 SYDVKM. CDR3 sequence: CASSRPTSGTHNEQFF. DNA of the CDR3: TGTGCCAGCAGTCGACCTACTAGCGGGACACACAATGAGCAGTTCTTC.

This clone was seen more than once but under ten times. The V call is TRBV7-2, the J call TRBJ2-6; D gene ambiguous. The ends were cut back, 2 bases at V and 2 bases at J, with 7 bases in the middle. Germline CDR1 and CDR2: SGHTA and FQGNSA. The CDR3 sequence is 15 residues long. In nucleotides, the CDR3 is TGTGCCAGCAGCTTACGAACGGCTGGGGCCAACGTCCTGACTTTC. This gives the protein CASSLRTAGANVLTF.

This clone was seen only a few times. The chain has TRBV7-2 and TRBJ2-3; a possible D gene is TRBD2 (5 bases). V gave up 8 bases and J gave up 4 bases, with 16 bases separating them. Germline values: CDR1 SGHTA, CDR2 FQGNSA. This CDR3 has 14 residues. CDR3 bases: TGTGCCAGCGGGAGCGATTGGTCCGCAGATACGCAGTATTTT. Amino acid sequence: CASGSDWSADTQYF. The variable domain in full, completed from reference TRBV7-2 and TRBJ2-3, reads GAGVSQSPSNKVTEKGKDVELRCDPISGHTALYWYRQSLGQGLEFLIYFQGNSAPDKSGLPSDRFSAERTGGSVSTLTIQRTQQEDSAVYLCASGSDWSADTQYFGPGTRLTVL.

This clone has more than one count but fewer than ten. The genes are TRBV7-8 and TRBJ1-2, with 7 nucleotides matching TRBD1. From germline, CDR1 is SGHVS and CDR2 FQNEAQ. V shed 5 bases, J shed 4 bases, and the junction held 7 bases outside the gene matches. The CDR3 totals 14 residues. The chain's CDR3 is CASSRQGGRYGYTF. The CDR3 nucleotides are TGTGCCAGCAGCCGCCAGGGGGGTCGCTATGGCTACACCTTC. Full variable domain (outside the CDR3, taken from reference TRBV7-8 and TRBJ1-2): GAGVSQSPRYKVAKRGQDVALRCDPISGHVSLFWYQQALGQGPEFLTYFQNEAQLDKSGLPSDRFFAERPEGSVSTLKIQRTQQEDSAVYLCASSRQGGRYGYTFGSGTRLTVV.

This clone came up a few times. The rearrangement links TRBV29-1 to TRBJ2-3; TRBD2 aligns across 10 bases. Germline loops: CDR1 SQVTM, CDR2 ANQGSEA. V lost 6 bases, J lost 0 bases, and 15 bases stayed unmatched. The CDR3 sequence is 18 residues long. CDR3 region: CSVRISGGALTSTDTQYF. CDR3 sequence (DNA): TGCAGCGTGAGGATAAGCGGGGGGGCTCTTACTAGCACAGATACGCAGTATTTT.

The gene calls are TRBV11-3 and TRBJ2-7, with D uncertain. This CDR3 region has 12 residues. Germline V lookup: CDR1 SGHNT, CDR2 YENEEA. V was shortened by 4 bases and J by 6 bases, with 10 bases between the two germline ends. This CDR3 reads CASSSYALEQYF. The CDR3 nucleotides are TGTGCCAGCAGCTCCTACGCGCTCGAGCAGTACTTC.

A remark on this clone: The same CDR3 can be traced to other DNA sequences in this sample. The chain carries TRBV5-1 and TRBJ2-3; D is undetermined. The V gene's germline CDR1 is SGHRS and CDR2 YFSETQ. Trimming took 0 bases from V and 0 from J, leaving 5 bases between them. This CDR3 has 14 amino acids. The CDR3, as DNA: TGCGCCAGCAGCTTGGGCGGAAGCACAGATACGCAGTATTTT. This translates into CASSLGGSTDTQYF.

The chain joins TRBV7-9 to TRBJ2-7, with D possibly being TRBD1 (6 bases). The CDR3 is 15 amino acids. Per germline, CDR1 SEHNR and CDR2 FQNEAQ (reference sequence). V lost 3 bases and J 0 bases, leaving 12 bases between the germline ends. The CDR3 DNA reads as TGTGCCAGCAGCTTTGGACAGTCGAGCTCCTACGAGCAGTACTTC. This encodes CASSFGQSSSYEQYF.

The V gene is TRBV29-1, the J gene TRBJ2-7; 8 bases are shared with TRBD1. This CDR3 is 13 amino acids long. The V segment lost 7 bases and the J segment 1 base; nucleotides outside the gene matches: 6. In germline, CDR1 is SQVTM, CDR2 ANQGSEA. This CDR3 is CSGGTGGSYEQYF. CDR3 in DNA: TGCAGCGGGGGAACAGGGGGGTCCTACGAGCAGTACTTC.